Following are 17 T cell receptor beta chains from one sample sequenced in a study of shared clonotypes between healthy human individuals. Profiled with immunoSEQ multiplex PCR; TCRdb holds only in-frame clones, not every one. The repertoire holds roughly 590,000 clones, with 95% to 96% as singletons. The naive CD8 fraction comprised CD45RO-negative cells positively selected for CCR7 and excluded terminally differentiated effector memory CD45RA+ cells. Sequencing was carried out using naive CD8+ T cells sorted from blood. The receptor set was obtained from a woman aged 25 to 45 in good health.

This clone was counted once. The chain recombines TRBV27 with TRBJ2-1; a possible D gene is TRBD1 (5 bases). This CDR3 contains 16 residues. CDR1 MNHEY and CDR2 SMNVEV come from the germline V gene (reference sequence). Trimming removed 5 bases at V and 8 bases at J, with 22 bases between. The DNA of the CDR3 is TGTGCCAGCAGTCTGAGGTGGGGCACCCGGGCCCATGAGCAGTTCTTC. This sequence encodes CASSLRWGTRAHEQFF.

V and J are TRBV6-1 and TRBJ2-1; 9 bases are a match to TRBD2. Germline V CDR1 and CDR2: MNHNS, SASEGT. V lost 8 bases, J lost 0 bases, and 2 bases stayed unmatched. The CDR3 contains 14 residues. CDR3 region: CASGGLASYNEQFF. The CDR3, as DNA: TGTGCCAGCGGGGGACTAGCCTCCTACAATGAGCAGTTCTTC.

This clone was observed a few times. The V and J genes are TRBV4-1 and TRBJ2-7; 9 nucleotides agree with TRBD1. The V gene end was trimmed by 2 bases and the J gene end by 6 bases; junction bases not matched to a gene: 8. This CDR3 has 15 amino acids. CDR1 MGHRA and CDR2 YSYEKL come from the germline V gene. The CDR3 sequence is CASSQRTGAVSEQYF. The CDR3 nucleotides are TGCGCCAGCAGCCAAAGGACAGGGGCGGTGAGCGAGCAGTACTTC.

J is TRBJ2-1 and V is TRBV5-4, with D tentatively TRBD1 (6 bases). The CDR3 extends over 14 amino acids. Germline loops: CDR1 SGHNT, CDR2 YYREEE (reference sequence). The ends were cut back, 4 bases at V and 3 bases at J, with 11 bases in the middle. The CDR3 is CASSLLDSYNEQFF. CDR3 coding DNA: TGTGCCAGCAGCCTATTGGACAGCTACAATGAGCAGTTCTTC. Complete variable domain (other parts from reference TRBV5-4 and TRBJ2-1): ETGVTQSPTHLIKTRGQQVTLRCSSQSGHNTVSWYQQALGQGPQFIFQYYREEENGRGNFPPRFSGLQFPNYSSELNVNALELDDSALYLCASSLLDSYNEQFFGPGTRLTVL.

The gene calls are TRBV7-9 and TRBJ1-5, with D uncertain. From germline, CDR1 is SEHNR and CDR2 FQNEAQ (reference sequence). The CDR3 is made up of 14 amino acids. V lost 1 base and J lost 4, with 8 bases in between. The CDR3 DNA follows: TGTGCCAGCAGCTTAGGGCAGATGAATCAGCCCCAGCATTTT. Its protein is CASSLGQMNQPQHF.

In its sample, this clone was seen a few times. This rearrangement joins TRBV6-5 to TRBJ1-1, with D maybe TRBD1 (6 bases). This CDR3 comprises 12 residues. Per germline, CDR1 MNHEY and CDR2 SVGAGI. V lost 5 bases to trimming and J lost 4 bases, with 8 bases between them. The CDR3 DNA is TGTGCCAGCAGTCCACAGGGCACTGAAGCTTTCTTT. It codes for CASSPQGTEAFF.

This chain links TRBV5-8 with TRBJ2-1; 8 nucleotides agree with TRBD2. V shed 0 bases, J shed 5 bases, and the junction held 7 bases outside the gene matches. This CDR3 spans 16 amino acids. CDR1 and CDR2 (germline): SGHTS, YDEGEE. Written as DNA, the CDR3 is TGTGCCAGCAGCTTGGGGGAGCGGGAGTGGAACAATGAGCAGTTCTTC. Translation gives CASSLGEREWNNEQFF.

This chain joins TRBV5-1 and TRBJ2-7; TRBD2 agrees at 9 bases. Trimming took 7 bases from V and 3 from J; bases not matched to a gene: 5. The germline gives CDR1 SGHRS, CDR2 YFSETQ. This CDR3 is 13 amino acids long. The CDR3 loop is CASSGLAHYEQYF. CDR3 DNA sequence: TGCGCCAGCTCGGGACTAGCTCACTACGAGCAGTACTTC.

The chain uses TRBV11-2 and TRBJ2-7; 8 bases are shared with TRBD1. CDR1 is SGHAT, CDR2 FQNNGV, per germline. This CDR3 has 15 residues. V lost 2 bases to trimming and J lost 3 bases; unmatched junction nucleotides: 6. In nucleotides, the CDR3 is TGTGCCAGCAGCTTACCCGACAGGGGTATCTACGAGCAGTACTTC. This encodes CASSLPDRGIYEQYF.

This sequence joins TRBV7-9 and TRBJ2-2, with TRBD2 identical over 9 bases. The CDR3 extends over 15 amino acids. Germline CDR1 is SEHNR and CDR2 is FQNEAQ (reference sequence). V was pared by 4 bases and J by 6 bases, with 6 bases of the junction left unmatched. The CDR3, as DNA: TGTGCCAGCAGCTCCCTTAGCGGGAGAGCCGGGGAGCTGTTTTTT. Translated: CASSSLSGRAGELFF.

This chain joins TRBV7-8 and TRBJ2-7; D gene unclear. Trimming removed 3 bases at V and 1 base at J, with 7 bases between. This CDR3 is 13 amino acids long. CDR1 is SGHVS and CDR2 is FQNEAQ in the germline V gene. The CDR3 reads CASSFGGSYEQYF. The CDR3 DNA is TGTGCCAGCAGCTTCGGCGGATCCTACGAGCAGTACTTC.

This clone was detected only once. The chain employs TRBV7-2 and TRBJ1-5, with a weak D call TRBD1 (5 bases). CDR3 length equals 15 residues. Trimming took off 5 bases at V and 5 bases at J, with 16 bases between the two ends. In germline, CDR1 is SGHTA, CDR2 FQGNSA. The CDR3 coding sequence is TGTGCCAGCAGCACCGGGGCCGGTTGGTATCAGCCCCAGCATTTT. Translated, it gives CASSTGAGWYQPQHF.

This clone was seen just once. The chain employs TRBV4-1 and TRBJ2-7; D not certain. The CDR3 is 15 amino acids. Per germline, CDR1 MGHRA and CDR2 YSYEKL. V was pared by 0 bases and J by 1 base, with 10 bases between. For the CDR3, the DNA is TGCGCCAGCAGCCAAGATCACCCGCAATCCTACGAGCAGTACTTC. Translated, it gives CASSQDHPQSYEQYF.

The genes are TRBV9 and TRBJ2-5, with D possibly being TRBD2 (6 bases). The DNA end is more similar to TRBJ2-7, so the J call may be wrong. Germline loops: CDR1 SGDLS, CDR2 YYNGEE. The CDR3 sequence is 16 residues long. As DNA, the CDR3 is TGTGCCAGCAGCGATGCCCAGGAGCGGGCCCCCTACGAGCAGTACTTC. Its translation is CASSDAQERAPYEQYF.

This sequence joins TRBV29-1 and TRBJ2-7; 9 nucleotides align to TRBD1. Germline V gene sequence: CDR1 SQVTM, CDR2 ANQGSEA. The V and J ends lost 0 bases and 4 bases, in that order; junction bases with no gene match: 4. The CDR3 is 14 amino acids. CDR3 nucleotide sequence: TGCAGCGTTGAAGAGGGACAGGGACCGTACGAGCAGTACTTC. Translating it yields CSVEEGQGPYEQYF.

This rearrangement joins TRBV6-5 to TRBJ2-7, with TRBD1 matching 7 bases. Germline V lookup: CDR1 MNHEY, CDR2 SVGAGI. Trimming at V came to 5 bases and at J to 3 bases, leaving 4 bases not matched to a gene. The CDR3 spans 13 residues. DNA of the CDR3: TGTGCCAGCAGTACAGGGGTAGGCTACGAGCAGTACTTC. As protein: CASSTGVGYEQYF.

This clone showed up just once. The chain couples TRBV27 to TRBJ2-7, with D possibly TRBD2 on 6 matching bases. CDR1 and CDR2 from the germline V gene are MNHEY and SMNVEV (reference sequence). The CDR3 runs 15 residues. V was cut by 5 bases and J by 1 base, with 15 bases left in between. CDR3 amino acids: CASSPPGSGSYEQYF. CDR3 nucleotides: TGTGCCAGCAGTCCGCCGGGTAGCGGATCCTACGAGCAGTACTTC.